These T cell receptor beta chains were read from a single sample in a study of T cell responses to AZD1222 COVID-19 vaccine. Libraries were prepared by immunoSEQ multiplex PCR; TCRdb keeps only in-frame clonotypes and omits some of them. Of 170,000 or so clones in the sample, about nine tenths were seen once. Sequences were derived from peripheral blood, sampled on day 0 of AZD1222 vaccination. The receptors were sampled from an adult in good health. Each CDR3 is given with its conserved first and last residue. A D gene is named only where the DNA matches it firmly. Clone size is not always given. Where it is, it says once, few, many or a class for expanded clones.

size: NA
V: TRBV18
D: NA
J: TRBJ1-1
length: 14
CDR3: CASSPETVNTEAFF
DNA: TGTGCCAGCTCACCCGAGACAGTGAACACTGAAGCTTTCTTT

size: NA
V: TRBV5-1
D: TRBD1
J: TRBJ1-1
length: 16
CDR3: CASSFKTGGLNTEAFF
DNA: TGCGCCAGCAGCTTTAAGACAGGGGGTCTGAACACTGAAGCTTTCTTT

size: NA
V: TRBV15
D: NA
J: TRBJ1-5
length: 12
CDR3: CATSIRGGPQHF
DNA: TGTGCCACCAGCATCAGGGGAGGGCCCCAGCATTTT

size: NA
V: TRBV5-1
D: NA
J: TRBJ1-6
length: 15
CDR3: CASSLDRTTDSPLHF
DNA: TGCGCCAGCAGCTTGGATAGGACGACTGATTCACCCCTCCACTTT

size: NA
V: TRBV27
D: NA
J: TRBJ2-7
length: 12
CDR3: CASRSTAPEQYF
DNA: TGTGCCAGCAGATCTACAGCCCCCGAGCAGTACTTC

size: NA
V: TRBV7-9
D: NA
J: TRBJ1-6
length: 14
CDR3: CASSLATYNSPLHF
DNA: TGTGCCAGCAGCTTAGCAACCTATAATTCACCCCTCCACTTT

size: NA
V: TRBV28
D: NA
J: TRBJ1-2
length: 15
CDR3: CASSPPQEAPYGYTF
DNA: TGTGCCAGCAGTCCACCCCAGGAGGCCCCTTATGGCTACACCTTC

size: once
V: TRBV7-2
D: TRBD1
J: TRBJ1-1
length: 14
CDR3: CASSLGQGSTEAFF
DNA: TGTGCCAGCAGCTTAGGACAGGGATCCACTGAAGCTTTCTTT

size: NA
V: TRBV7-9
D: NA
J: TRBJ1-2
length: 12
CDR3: CASSLERLGYTF
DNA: TGTGCCAGCAGCTTAGAGAGGTTGGGCTACACCTTC

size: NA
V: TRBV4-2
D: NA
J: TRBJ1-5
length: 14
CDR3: CASSQEGLDQPQHF
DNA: TGTGCCAGCAGCCAAGAAGGGTTGGATCAGCCCCAGCATTTT

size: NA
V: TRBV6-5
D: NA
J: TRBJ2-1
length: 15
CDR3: CASSRRTVSYNEQFF
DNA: TGTGCCAGCAGCCGACGGACAGTCTCCTACAATGAGCAGTTCTTC

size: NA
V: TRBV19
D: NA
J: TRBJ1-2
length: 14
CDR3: CASSILAGSYGYTF
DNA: TGTGCCAGTAGTATATTGGCAGGATCCTATGGCTACACCTTC

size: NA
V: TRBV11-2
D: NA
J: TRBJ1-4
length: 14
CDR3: CASSPEVGLEKLFF
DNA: TGTGCCAGCAGCCCGGAGGTGGGTCTGGAAAAACTGTTTTTT

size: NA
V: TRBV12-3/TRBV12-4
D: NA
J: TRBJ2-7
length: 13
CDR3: CASSLNQKYEQYF
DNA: TGTGCCAGCAGTTTAAACCAGAAATACGAGCAGTACTTC

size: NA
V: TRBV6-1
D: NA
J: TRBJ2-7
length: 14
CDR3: CASSEDRTVWEQYF
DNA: TGTGCCAGCAGTGAAGATAGAACAGTATGGGAGCAGTACTTC

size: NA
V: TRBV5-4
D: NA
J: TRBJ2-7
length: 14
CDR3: CASSSRPWTYEQYF
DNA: TGTGCCAGCAGCTCCCGTCCCTGGACCTACGAGCAGTACTTC

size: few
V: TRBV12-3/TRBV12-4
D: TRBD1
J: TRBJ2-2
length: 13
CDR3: CASRRTGAGELFF
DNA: TGTGCCAGCAGAAGAACAGGGGCCGGGGAGCTGTTTTTT

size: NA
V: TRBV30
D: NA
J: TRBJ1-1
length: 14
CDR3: CAWSVGGPGSEAFF
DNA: TGTGCCTGGAGTGTAGGGGGGCCGGGGTCTGAAGCTTTCTTT

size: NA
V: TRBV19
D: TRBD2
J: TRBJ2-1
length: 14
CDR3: CASSPLSGGDEQFF
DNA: TGTGCCAGTAGTCCGCTTAGCGGGGGCGATGAGCAGTTCTTC

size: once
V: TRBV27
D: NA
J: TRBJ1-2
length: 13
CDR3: CASSPGPNYGYTF
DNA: TGTGCCAGCAGTCCGGGACCTAACTATGGCTACACCTTC

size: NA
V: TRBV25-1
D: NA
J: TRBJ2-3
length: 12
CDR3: CASIAETDTQYF
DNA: TGTGCCAGCATAGCGGAAACAGATACGCAGTATTTT

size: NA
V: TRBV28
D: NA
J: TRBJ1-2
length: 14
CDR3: CASIITGAIYGYTF
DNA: TGTGCCAGCATAATTACGGGGGCGATCTATGGCTACACCTTC

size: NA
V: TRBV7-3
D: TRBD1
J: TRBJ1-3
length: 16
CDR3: CASSSGQPGTGNTIYF
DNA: TGTGCCAGCAGCTCGGGACAGCCCGGAACTGGAAACACCATATATTTT

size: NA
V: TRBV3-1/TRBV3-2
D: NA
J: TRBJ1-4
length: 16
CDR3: CASSQDNPATNEKLFF
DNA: TGTGCCAGCAGCCAAGATAACCCTGCAACTAATGAAAAACTGTTTTTT

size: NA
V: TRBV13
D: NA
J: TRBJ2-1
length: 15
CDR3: CASSLQGLGIDEQFF
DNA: TGTGCCAGCAGCCTGCAGGGGTTGGGGATTGATGAGCAGTTCTTC

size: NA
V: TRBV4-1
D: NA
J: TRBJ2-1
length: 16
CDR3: CASSQEGRSSYNEQFF
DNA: TGCGCCAGCAGCCAAGAGGGCAGGTCCTCATACAATGAGCAGTTCTTC

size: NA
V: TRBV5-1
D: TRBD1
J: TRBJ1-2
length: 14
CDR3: CASSWDRGMQGYTF
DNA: TGCGCCAGCAGCTGGGACAGGGGGATGCAAGGCTACACCTTC

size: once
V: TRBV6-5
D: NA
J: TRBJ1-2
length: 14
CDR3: CASTLRSGVYGYTF
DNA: TGTGCCAGCACGCTGAGGTCCGGTGTTTATGGCTACACCTTC

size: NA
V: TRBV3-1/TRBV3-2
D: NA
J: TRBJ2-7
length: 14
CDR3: CASSQDFGSYEQYF
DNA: TGTGCCAGCAGCCAAGATTTCGGGTCCTACGAGCAGTACTTC

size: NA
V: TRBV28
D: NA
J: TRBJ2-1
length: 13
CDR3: CASNSDRPYPQFF
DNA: TGTGCCAGCAACTCTGACAGACCCTATCCGCAGTTCTTC

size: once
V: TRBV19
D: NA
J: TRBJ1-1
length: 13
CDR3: CASRRQETTEAFF
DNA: TGTGCCAGTAGAAGACAGGAAACCACTGAAGCTTTCTTT

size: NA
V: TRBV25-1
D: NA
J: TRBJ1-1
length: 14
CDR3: CASSDGGAYTEAFF
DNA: TGTGCCAGCAGTGATGGGGGGGCGTACACTGAAGCTTTCTTT

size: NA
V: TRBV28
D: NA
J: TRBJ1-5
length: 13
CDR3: CASSWGGGQPQHF
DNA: TGTGCCAGCAGCTGGGGGGGAGGACAGCCCCAGCATTTT

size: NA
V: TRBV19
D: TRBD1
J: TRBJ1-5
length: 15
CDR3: CASSYTDRSRQPQHF
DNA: TGTGCCAGTAGTTATACGGACAGGTCGCGGCAGCCCCAGCATTTT

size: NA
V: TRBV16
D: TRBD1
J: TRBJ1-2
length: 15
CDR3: CASSSYRGPLDGYTF
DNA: TGTGCCAGCAGTTCTTACAGGGGACCTTTAGATGGCTACACCTTC

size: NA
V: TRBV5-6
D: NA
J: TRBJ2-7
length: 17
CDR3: CASSGEDRTHKTYEQYF
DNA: TGTGCCAGCAGCGGGGAGGACAGGACCCATAAAACCTACGAGCAGTACTTC

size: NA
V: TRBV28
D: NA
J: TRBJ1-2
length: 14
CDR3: CATMNSGTHHGYTF
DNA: TGTGCCACTATGAATTCCGGGACACACCATGGCTACACCTTC

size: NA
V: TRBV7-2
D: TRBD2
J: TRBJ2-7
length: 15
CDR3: CASRPTSGGTYEQYF
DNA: TGTGCCAGCAGGCCTACTAGCGGGGGTACCTACGAGCAGTACTTC

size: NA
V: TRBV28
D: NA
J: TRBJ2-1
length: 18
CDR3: CASSLDLLAGAGYNEQFF
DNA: TGTGCCAGCAGTTTAGATCTTCTGGCGGGGGCTGGCTACAATGAGCAGTTCTTC

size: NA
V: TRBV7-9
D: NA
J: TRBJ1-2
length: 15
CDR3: CASSLGARELGGYTF
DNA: TGTGCCAGCAGCTTAGGCGCCAGGGAGTTGGGTGGCTACACCTTC

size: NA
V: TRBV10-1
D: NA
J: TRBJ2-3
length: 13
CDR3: CASSEFYGDTQYF
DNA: TGCGCCAGCAGTGAGTTCTACGGAGATACGCAGTATTTT

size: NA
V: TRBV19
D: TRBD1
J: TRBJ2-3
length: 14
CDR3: CASSSGQNSDTQYF
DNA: TGTGCCAGTAGTTCGGGACAGAATTCCGATACGCAGTATTTT

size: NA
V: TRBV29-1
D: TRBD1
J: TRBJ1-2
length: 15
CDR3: CSVERGPDRGGGYTF
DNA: TGCAGCGTTGAAAGGGGACCTGACAGGGGAGGCGGCTACACCTTC

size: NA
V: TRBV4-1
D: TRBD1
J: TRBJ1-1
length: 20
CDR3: CASSQDPLRAGQGRRGEAFF
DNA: TGCGCCAGCAGCCAAGACCCCTTACGCGCAGGACAGGGGCGTCGGGGTGAAGCTTTCTTT

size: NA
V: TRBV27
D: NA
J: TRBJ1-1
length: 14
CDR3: CASGPGSANTEAFF
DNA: TGTGCCAGCGGACCGGGCTCGGCGAACACTGAAGCTTTCTTT

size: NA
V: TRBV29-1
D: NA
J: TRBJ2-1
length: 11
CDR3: CSVQGGNEQFF
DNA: TGCAGCGTTCAGGGGGGGAATGAGCAGTTCTTC

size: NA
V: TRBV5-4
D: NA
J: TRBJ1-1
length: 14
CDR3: CASSLPEMNTEAFF
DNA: TGTGCCAGCAGCTTGCCGGAGATGAACACTGAAGCTTTCTTT

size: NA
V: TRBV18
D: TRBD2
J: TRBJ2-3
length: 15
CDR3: CASSPAGVRTDTQYF
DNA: TGTGCCAGCTCACCGGCGGGGGTCCGCACAGATACGCAGTATTTT

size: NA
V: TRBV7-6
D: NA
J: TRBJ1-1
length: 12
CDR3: CASSSPGRGAFF
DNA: TGTGCCAGCAGCTCCCCAGGGCGCGGAGCTTTCTTT

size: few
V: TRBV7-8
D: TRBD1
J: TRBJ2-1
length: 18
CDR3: CASSSYPLDRSFYNEQFF
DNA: TGTGCCAGCAGCTCCTATCCATTGGACAGGTCTTTCTACAATGAGCAGTTCTTC

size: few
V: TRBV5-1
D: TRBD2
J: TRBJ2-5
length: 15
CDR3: CASSSLSGAHETQYF
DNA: TGCGCCAGCAGCTCGCTTAGCGGGGCGCATGAGACCCAGTACTTC

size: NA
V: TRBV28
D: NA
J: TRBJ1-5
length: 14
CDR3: CASTGSGGYRPQHF
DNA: TGTGCCAGCACGGGGTCGGGGGGTTACCGGCCCCAGCATTTT

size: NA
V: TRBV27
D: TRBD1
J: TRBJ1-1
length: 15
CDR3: CASSLSRDRGAEAFF
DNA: TGTGCCAGCAGTTTATCCCGGGACAGGGGAGCTGAAGCTTTCTTT

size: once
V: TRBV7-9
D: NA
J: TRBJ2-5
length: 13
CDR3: CASSGTQQETQYF
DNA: TGTGCCAGCTCGGGGACACAACAAGAGACCCAGTACTTC

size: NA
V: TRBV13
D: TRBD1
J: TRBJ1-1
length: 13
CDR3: CASSLNRGTEAFF
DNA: TGTGCCAGCAGCTTAAACAGGGGAACTGAAGCTTTCTTT

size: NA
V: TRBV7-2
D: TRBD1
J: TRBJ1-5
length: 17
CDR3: CASSLGTGGHSNQPQHF
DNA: TGTGCCAGCAGCCTCGGGACAGGGGGGCATAGCAATCAGCCCCAGCATTTT